This TCR beta chain was obtained from a study of T cell repertoires in cytomegalovirus infection (dated by TCRdb to the late 2010s). In terms of the full investigation: Donor HLA type was relevant to the analysis, as public TCR beta signatures indicated carriage of CMV infection together with the matching HLA type. Results the study describes overall, beyond this receptor: Cumulative frequency of public TCR beta family members discriminated carriers of CMV infection plus the relevant HLA type in this cohort and an independent roughly 330-donor cohort. The ex vivo response was dominated by HLA-C-restricted CMV-specific TCR beta clonotypes, which also provided the single most frequent clonotype in two of eight donors.

The germline ends are 13 bases apart after V is trimmed by 8 bases and J by 11 bases. The CDR3 numbers 11 residues from cysteine through phenylalanine. The entry retains the CDR3 DNA only, 33 bases that are in frame from base 1. Looking up the germline V gene yields CDR1 MDHEN and CDR2 SYDVKM. Sequencing was performed on an Illumina HiSeq 1500. In-frame beta chains were kept once TCRdb had trimmed the public reads at Q25 with fastp and called clones with MiXCR. Every distinct CDR3 protein forms one entry, paired with its most common genes and DNA. This sample gives more than 400,000 distinct CDR3 sequences in total; around 27% of them show up just once. The ten top clones hold about 13% of the sample. This clonotype occurred a few times. No antigen is known for it. It has no much larger one-base neighbor in the sample; base qualities were not kept.

Material for sequencing was PBMCs. The chain uses TRBV28 and TRBJ1-5; no D segment can be confidently identified. The sequence derives from a human donor in good health (CMV status not recorded). Some clones in this sample may be carry-over from other donors' samples. The sequence in DNA is TGTGCCAGCCGGGCCGGCCTAGCCCAGCATTTT. This encodes CASRAGLAQHF.